A selection of T cell receptor beta chains follows, all from one sample in a study of siplizumab effects on memory and regulatory T cells. Generated by immunoSEQ multiplex PCR, the TCRdb table keeps only in-frame clones and is missing some. The sample has 50,000 to 55,000 clones, 95% to 98% seen once. The sample consisted of naive CD4+ T cells sorted from blood. These TCRs come from a human donor in good health. Each CDR3 is given with its conserved first and last residue. The order of the fields is CDR3 protein, CDR3 DNA, D gene, J gene, V gene, clone size. The D gene is left open where the match is weak. Clone size is given for some rows only: seen once, a few or many times, or a class if the clone is expanded.

cdr3_aa: CASSRQADTQYF
cdr3_nt: TGTGCCAGCAGCCGCCAAGCGGATACGCAGTATTTT
d_call: .
j_call: TRBJ2-3
v_call: TRBV6-1
clone_size: .

cdr3_aa: CASSLGLLALVEGDTQYF
cdr3_nt: TGCGCCAGCAGCTTGGGGTTACTAGCGCTTGTAGAAGGAGATACGCAGTATTTT
d_call: TRBD2
j_call: TRBJ2-3
v_call: TRBV5-1
clone_size: .

cdr3_aa: CASSTTGQGAGYSNQPQHF
cdr3_nt: TGTGCCAGTAGTACCACCGGACAGGGGGCCGGTTATAGCAATCAGCCCCAGCATTTT
d_call: TRBD1
j_call: TRBJ1-5
v_call: TRBV19
clone_size: .

cdr3_aa: CASSLETRNLYEQYF
cdr3_nt: TGCGCCAGCAGCTTGGAGACCAGGAATCTCTACGAGCAGTACTTC
d_call: .
j_call: TRBJ2-7
v_call: TRBV5-1
clone_size: .

cdr3_aa: CASSNEQGKGLNTEAFF
cdr3_nt: TGTGCCAGTAGTAACGAACAGGGAAAGGGGCTGAACACTGAAGCTTTCTTT
d_call: .
j_call: TRBJ1-1
v_call: TRBV19
clone_size: .

cdr3_aa: CASSAGGNRMNEKLFF
cdr3_nt: TGTGCCAGCAGCGCCGGAGGGAACAGGATGAATGAAAAACTGTTTTTT
d_call: .
j_call: TRBJ1-4
v_call: TRBV5-6
clone_size: .

cdr3_aa: CAWMGNEKLFF
cdr3_nt: TGTGCCTGGATGGGGAATGAAAAACTGTTTTTT
d_call: .
j_call: TRBJ1-4
v_call: TRBV30
clone_size: .

cdr3_aa: CASLLSGVGGNTIYF
cdr3_nt: TGTGCCAGCCTACTATCGGGAGTAGGAGGAAACACCATATATTTT
d_call: .
j_call: TRBJ1-3
v_call: TRBV28
clone_size: once

cdr3_aa: CASSSGAGGAFF
cdr3_nt: TGTGCCAGCAGTTCCGGGGCAGGGGGAGCTTTCTTT
d_call: TRBD1
j_call: TRBJ1-1
v_call: TRBV6-5
clone_size: .

cdr3_aa: CSVEWVAPKQNEQFF
cdr3_nt: TGCAGCGTTGAGTGGGTGGCTCCGAAACAAAATGAGCAGTTCTTC
d_call: .
j_call: TRBJ2-1
v_call: TRBV29-1
clone_size: .